The rows below give T cell receptor beta chains drawn from one sample of a study of blood T cell repertoires in COVID-19. Profiled with immunoSEQ multiplex PCR; TCRdb holds only in-frame clones, not every one. This sample carries approximately 110,000 clones, roughly 84% of them seen once, and the ten largest clones take 7.5% to 10%. The sample consisted of peripheral blood. Every receptor here comes from a middle-aged woman with acute or convalescent COVID-19. Both conserved end residues are part of each CDR3. The order of the fields is CDR3 protein, CDR3 DNA, clone size, V gene, J gene, D gene. D genes are given only for firm matches. The listing skips clone size in some rows; elsewhere it reads once, few, many or a size class.

CASSVGQGTNTEAFF	TGTGCCAGCAGCGTCGGACAGGGGACGAACACTGAAGCTTTCTTT	few	TRBV9	TRBJ1-1	TRBD1
CASSIRGHPSGEAFF	TGTGCCAGTAGTATAAGGGGACACCCGTCGGGTGAAGCTTTCTTT	.	TRBV19	TRBJ1-1	.
CASRDRGISYNEQFF	TGTGCCAGTAGGGACAGGGGAATCTCCTACAATGAGCAGTTCTTC	.	TRBV19	TRBJ2-1	TRBD1
CASSLSSQGGYEQYF	TGCGCCAGCAGCTTGTCGTCACAGGGGGGATACGAGCAGTACTTC	few	TRBV5-1	TRBJ2-7	TRBD1
CASSPMGGRSYNSPLHF	TGTGCCAGCAGCCCCATGGGAGGACGCAGTTATAATTCACCCCTCCACTTT	.	TRBV7-8	TRBJ1-6	.
CASSHPSGRGQRNYGYTF	TGCGCCAGCAGCCACCCCTCCGGGCGCGGACAGAGAAACTATGGCTACACCTTC	.	TRBV4-1	TRBJ1-2	.
CAISFQNTGELFF	TGTGCCATCAGTTTCCAGAACACCGGGGAGCTGTTTTTT	.	TRBV10-3	TRBJ2-2	.
CAISGQVHYGYTF	TGTGCCATTTCTGGACAGGTGCACTATGGCTACACCTTC	.	TRBV10-3	TRBJ1-2	TRBD1
CASSRQGAGTEAFF	TGTGCCAGCAGCCGTCAGGGGGCAGGCACTGAAGCTTTCTTT	.	TRBV3-1/TRBV3-2	TRBJ1-1	TRBD1
CASRRSGVSYEQYF	TGTGCCAGCAGGCGATCAGGGGTCTCCTACGAGCAGTACTTC	.	TRBV6-5	TRBJ2-7	.
CASSLQGLWSSPLHF	TGTGCCAGCAGCTTACAGGGGCTATGGAGCTCACCCCTCCACTTT	few	TRBV11-2	TRBJ1-6	.
CSASYGQGGETQYF	TGCAGTGCTAGTTATGGGCAGGGGGGAGAGACCCAGTACTTC	.	TRBV20-1	TRBJ2-5	.
CAGREGRDGELFF	TGTGCCGGGAGAGAGGGGCGGGACGGGGAGCTGTTTTTT	.	TRBV30	TRBJ2-2	.
CASKDRVGDQPQHF	TGTGCCAGTAAGGACCGGGTGGGAGACCAGCCCCAGCATTTT	.	TRBV19	TRBJ1-5	.
CASSRRGGAGSYGYTF	TGTGCCAGCAGCCGCCGGGGGGGGGCTGGTTCCTATGGCTACACCTTC	medium-sized	TRBV3-1/TRBV3-2	TRBJ1-2	.
CASSLGGGTYNEQFF	TGCGCCAGCAGCTTGGGCGGGGGCACCTACAATGAGCAGTTCTTC	once	TRBV5-1	TRBJ2-1	.
CASSQPGKGDTEAFF	TGTGCCAGCAGTCAGCCCGGGAAGGGGGACACTGAAGCTTTCTTT	.	TRBV6-5	TRBJ1-1	.
CASSLEGGYEQYF	TGTGCCAGCAGCTTAGAGGGAGGCTACGAGCAGTACTTC	.	TRBV7-2	TRBJ2-7	.
CASSRTSGGAYNEQFF	TGTGCCAGTAGTCGGACTAGCGGGGGGGCATACAATGAGCAGTTCTTC	.	TRBV19	TRBJ2-1	TRBD2
CASSLTTASNQPQHF	TGTGCCAGCAGCTTAACAACCGCTAGCAATCAGCCCCAGCATTTT	.	TRBV7-9	TRBJ1-5	.
CASSRQSTYEQYF	TGTGCCAGCAGCCGACAGTCGACCTACGAGCAGTACTTC	.	TRBV5-5	TRBJ2-7	.
CASSTGQTADNSPLHF	TGTGCCAGCAGCACTGGACAGACCGCTGATAATTCACCCCTCCACTTT	.	TRBV21-1	TRBJ1-6	.
CASSLPGGPEGEQYF	TGTGCCAGCAGTTTGCCGGGGGGGCCGGAGGGCGAGCAGTACTTC	.	TRBV6-5	TRBJ2-7	TRBD2
CASSLEGRGAGGTEAFF	TGCGCCAGCAGCTTGGAAGGGCGGGGGGCCGGTGGCACTGAAGCTTTCTTT	few	TRBV5-1	TRBJ1-1	.
CAWSPPDRRYVYNSPLHF	TGTGCCTGGAGTCCGCCCGACAGGAGATACGTTTATAATTCACCCCTCCACTTT	.	TRBV30	TRBJ1-6	.
CASIALGANYGYTF	TGTGCCAGTATCGCCCTAGGAGCTAACTATGGCTACACCTTC	.	TRBV19	TRBJ1-2	.
CASSAGLMDEQFF	TGTGCCAGCAGCGCGGGACTAATGGATGAGCAGTTCTTC	.	TRBV9	TRBJ2-1	TRBD2
CASGSQGYEQYF	TGTGCTAGTGGTTCCCAGGGGTACGAGCAGTACTTC	.	TRBV12-5	TRBJ2-7	.
CASSYGSLYEQYF	TGTGCCAGCAGTTATGGGAGCCTCTACGAGCAGTACTTC	.	TRBV6-2/TRBV6-3	TRBJ2-7	.
CASTRGSVGVNGELFF	TGTGCCAGTACCAGGGGGTCGGTGGGGGTCAACGGGGAGCTGTTTTTT	.	TRBV19	TRBJ2-2	TRBD1
CASSPIEGRHQPQHF	TGTGCCAGCAGCCCCATAGAAGGGAGGCACCAGCCCCAGCATTTT	.	TRBV16	TRBJ1-5	.
CASSQVPYGYTF	TGCGCCAGCAGCCAAGTTCCCTACGGCTACACCTTC	.	TRBV4-1	TRBJ1-2	.
CASSQAPSGGRNEQFF	TGCGCCAGCAGCCAAGCGCCTAGCGGGGGGCGCAATGAGCAGTTCTTC	.	TRBV4-3	TRBJ2-1	TRBD2
CASSSGSLGTDTQYF	TGTGCCAGCAGCTCCGGCTCACTAGGCACAGATACGCAGTATTTT	.	TRBV7-3	TRBJ2-3	.
CAWSVGQGMAEAFF	TGTGCCTGGAGTGTAGGTCAGGGAATGGCTGAAGCTTTCTTT	.	TRBV30	TRBJ1-1	.
CAISGTGVYTF	TGTGCCATCAGTGGGACAGGGGTATACACCTTC	.	TRBV10-3	TRBJ1-2	TRBD1
CASSAEGTSPLHF	TGTGCCAGCAGCGCGGAGGGAACCTCACCCCTCCACTTT	.	TRBV7-2	TRBJ1-6	.
CASRGQGTYEQYF	TGTGCCAGTAGGGGACAGGGGACCTACGAGCAGTACTTC	.	TRBV19	TRBJ2-7	TRBD1